Listed here is a single T cell receptor beta chain. Its antigen is not yet known. One end of the junction varies from germline; a read error may be responsible. This sample was included in a study of radiation and T cells in renal cell carcinoma (dated by TCRdb to the early 2020s). Regarding the study in general: Samples came from a clinical trial, in which primary renal cell carcinomas received 15 Gy stereotactic body radiation therapy followed by nephrectomy 4 weeks later. In total, 50 to 60 samples, comprising around 25 tumors and some 27 peripheral blood samples, were subjected to TCR beta sequencing. Across all 50 or so samples, 4,016,671 unique CDR3 nucleotide sequences encoding 2.5 million to 3 million unique CDR3 amino acid sequences were identified. What the research found in general, with its limitations: Top tumor clonotypes rose in blood from baseline to 2 weeks post-radiation, then contracted by 4 weeks, suggesting transient expansion of tumor-resident clones. Effects of radiation dose or scheduling on the TCR repertoire could not be addressed with the single-armed trial design. Blood repertoire dynamics were not followed beyond 4 weeks after treatment. No pretreatment tumor biopsies were available, so the baseline intratumoral presence of clonotypes could not be determined.

TCR beta libraries were generated from genomic DNA with the immunoSEQ kit, following the manufacturer's recommendations. To prepare the libraries, a first multiplex PCR with proprietary primers was run, followed by a second PCR that added unique barcodes, and a bead cleanup was done after each round. Each sample batch included a kit-provided positive control reaction and a negative control reaction. The final libraries were assessed on an Agilent 4200 TapeStation D1000 ScreenTape, pooled by volume, and quantified by qPCR. Sequencing ran on an Illumina NextSeq500 with a MidOutput 150-cycle cartridge, using 156 Read1 and 15 Index1 cycles with kit custom primers. The pooled library was loaded at roughly 0.92 pM with a roughly 20% PhiX control spike-in. Regarding the original processing steps: Vendor-processed data were analyzed in R, with a clonotype defined as all T cells sharing the same CDR3 nucleotide sequence. For clone abundance analyses, frequencies were normalized to the 10,000 most abundant clones per sample. Public T cell clones, averaging fewer than five per sample, were removed before analysis. An abundance difference of at least 32-fold between compartments was the criterion for calling clonotypes tumor-enriched or baseline blood-enriched. A beta-binomial differential abundance model was used to identify clonotypes that expanded or contracted between blood time points. Similarity between tumor and blood repertoires was quantified using the Baroni-Urbani and Buser coefficient, and groups were compared with two-tailed Wilcoxon tests in R. TCRdb's version of the immuneACCESS table is confined to in-frame rearrangements and falls short of the full clone set. An unresolved V gene accounts for under half of the shortfall where checked; the remainder is of unknown origin. The DNA gave D and trimming, while V, J and clone size come from that table. Counted in this sample were approximately 120,000 clones; roughly four fifths of them appeared once. The ten biggest clones cover around 3% of the sample.

This sample's time point label indicates: baseline pretreatment blood. The meaning of the sample's treatment or condition label: 15 Gy SBRT to primary tumor, nephrectomy 4 weeks later. Serial peripheral blood from radiation-treated patients was sampled at baseline, 2 weeks and 4 weeks after SBRT to track tumor-enriched clonotypes. All patients had renal cell carcinoma with clear cell pathology. The QIAamp DNA Blood Mini Kit (Qiagen) was used to prepare genomic DNA for TCR sequencing. The analyses included only samples that passed all quality control checks. Including cysteine and phenylalanine, the CDR3 has 14 amino acids. The sequence is cut down to CDR3 DNA, 42 bases in frame from base 1. The germline V gene yields SNHLY for CDR1 and FYNNEI for CDR2.

The sequence came from a woman between 55 and 75 years old with renal cell carcinoma. This specimen consisted of blood, obtained from a patient whose treatment included radiotherapy and nephrectomy. The rearrangement joined TRBV2 to TRBJ2-1, and perhaps TRBD2 as D gene, on 6 matching bases. The DNA sequence is as follows: TGTGCCAGCGGTGAGCGGGTCCCTGTCAATGAGCAGTTCTTC. It encodes CASGERVPVNEQFF. Where the CDR3 stops, the reference TRBV2 and TRBJ2-1 genes take over; the full variable domain is EPEVTQTPSHQVTQMGQEVILRCVPISNHLYFYWYRQILGQKVEFLVSFYNNEISEKSEIFDDQFSVERPDGSNFTLKIRSTKLEDSAMYFCASGERVPVNEQFFGPGTRLTVL.